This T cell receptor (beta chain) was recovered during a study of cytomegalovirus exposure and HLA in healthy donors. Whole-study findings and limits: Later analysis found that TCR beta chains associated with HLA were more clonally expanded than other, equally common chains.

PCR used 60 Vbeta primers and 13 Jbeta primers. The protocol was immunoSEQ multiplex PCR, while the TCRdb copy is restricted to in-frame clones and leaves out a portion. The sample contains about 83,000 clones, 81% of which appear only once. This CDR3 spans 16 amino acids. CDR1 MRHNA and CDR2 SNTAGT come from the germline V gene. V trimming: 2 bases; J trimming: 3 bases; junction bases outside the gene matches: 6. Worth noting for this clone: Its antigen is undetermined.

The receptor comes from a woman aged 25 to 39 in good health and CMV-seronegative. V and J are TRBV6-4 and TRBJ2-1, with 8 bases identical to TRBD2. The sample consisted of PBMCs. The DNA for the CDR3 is TGTGCCAGCAGTGACGCGCGGGGGGCCAACTACAATGAGCAGTTCTTC. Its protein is CASSDARGANYNEQFF.